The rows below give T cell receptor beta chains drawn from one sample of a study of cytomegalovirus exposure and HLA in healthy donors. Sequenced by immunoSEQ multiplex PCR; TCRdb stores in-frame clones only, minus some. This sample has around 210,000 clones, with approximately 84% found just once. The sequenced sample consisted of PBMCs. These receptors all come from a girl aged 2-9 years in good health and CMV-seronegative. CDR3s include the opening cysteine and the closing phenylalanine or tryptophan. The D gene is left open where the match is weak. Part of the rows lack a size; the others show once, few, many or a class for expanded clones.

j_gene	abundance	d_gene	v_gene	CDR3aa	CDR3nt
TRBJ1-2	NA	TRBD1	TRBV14	CASSPRTGNYGYTF	TGTGCCAGCAGCCCCCGGACAGGCAACTATGGCTACACCTTC
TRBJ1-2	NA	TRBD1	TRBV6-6	CASSPGTDYYGYTF	TGTGCCAGCAGCCCCGGGACAGACTACTATGGCTACACCTTC
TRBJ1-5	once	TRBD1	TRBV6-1	CASSLTRDRVMPQHF	TGTGCCAGCAGTCTTACCCGGGACAGGGTGATGCCCCAGCATTTT
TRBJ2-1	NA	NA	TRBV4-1	CASSQAGNNEQFF	TGCGCCAGCAGCCAAGCGGGAAACAATGAGCAGTTCTTC
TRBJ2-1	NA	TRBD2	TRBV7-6	CASSLVISGGPGTQFF	TGTGCCAGCAGCTTAGTGATTAGCGGGGGGCCAGGAACACAGTTCTTC
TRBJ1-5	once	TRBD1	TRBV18	CASSRTGGLGQPQHF	TGTGCCAGCTCGCGGACAGGGGGCTTAGGGCAGCCCCAGCATTTT
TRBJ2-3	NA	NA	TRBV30	CAWRTRADTQYF	TGTGCCTGGAGAACCAGGGCAGATACGCAGTATTTT
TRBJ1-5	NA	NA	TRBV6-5	CASSAGGYSNQPQHF	TGTGCCAGCAGCGCAGGAGGGTACAGCAATCAGCCCCAGCATTTT
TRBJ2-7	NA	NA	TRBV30	CACSSGAVIYEQYF	TGTGCCTGCTCCTCGGGAGCGGTTATCTACGAGCAGTACTTC
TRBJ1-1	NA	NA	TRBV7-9	CASSPTGSAFF	TGTGCCAGCAGCCCCACAGGTTCCGCTTTCTTT
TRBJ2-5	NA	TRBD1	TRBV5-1	CASSLTGGGETQYF	TGCGCCAGCAGCTTGACAGGGGGCGGCGAGACCCAGTACTTC
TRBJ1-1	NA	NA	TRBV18	CASSPVRVGTEAFF	TGTGCCAGCTCACCGGTCAGGGTAGGGACTGAAGCTTTCTTT
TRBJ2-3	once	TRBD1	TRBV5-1	CASLRDSRDTQYF	TGCGCCAGTCTCCGGGACAGTCGTGATACGCAGTATTTT
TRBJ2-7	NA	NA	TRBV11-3	CASSLEARDEQYF	TGTGCCAGCAGCTTGGAGGCTAGAGACGAGCAGTACTTC
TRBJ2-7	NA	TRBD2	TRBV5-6	CASSLVGGLAGGGQYF	TGTGCCAGCAGCTTGGTAGGGGGACTAGCGGGAGGCGGACAGTACTTC
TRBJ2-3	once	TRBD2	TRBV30	CACWGGDTQYF	TGTGCCTGTTGGGGGGGAGATACGCAGTATTTT
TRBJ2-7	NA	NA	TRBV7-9	CASSFHTSYEQYF	TGTGCCAGCAGCTTCCACACCTCCTACGAGCAGTACTTC
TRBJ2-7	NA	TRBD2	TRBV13	CASSLGAGGGRVNEQYF	TGTGCCAGCAGCTTAGGGGCCGGGGGGGGGCGAGTCAACGAGCAGTACTTC
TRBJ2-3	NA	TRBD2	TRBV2	CASQRGSTDTQYF	TGTGCCAGCCAGCGGGGTAGCACAGATACGCAGTATTTT
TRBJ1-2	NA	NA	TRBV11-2	CASSSNTGCGYTF	TGTGCCAGCAGCTCTAATACAGGGTGCGGCTACACCTTC
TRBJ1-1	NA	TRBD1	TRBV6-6	CASSVSTGPEAFF	TGTGCCAGCAGTGTGTCGACAGGGCCTGAAGCTTTCTTT
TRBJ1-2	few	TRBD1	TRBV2	CASRDREGDYGYTF	TGTGCCAGCAGGGACAGGGAGGGAGACTATGGCTACACCTTC